This paragraph covers one T cell receptor (beta chain) sequence. Its antigen is unidentified. Expressed TCRB transcripts got sequenced, as all isolated RNA was reverse transcribed. About 3.57 million reads, on average, came from each naive, central memory and regulatory T cell sample. Some clones are missing from TCRdb's copy, which holds only in-frame ones; the method was immunoSEQ multiplex PCR. The repertoire includes just over 150,000 clones, over 8.5% of them detected once, and around 2% sits in the top ten. This record belongs to a study of beta chain features in type 1 diabetes. Findings and limits, study-wide: Across patients, naive, central memory and Treg TCRB repertoires exhibited apparently greater similarity than was observed across healthy donors. Patients with Type 1 diabetes showed moderately but significantly shorter TCRB CDR3s in all four CD4+ subsets.

The germline V gene encodes CDR1 SGHTA and CDR2 FQGNSA. The CDR3 loop spans 13 amino acids. Trimming pared 1 base from V and 5 bases from J, leaving 9 bases between. V gene TRBV7-2 combines with J gene TRBJ2-7; no definite D call. This TCR was recovered from a man aged 18 to 30 in good health. The sequencing input was central memory CD4+ T cells from blood. CDR3 nucleotide sequence: TGTGCCAGCAGCTTAGGATGGAGAGACGAGCAGTACTTC. Encoded protein: CASSLGWRDEQYF. Together with reference TRBV7-2 and TRBJ2-7, the CDR3 gives the full variable domain: GAGVSQSPSNKVTEKGKDVELRCDPISGHTALYWYRQSLGQGLEFLIYFQGNSAPDKSGLPSDRFSAERTGGSVSTLTIQRTQQEDSAVYLCASSLGWRDEQYFGPGTRLTVT.